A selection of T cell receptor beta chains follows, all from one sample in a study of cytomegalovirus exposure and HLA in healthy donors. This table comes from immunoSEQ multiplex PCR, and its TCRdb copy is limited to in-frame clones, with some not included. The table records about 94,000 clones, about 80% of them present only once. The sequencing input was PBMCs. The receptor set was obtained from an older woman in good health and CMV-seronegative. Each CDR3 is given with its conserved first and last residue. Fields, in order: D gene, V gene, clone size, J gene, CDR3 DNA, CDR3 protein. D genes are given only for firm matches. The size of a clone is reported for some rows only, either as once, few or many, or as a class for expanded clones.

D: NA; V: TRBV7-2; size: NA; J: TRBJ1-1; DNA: TGTGCCAGCAGCTTACAAGGAGGCACTGAAGCTTTCTTT; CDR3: CASSLQGGTEAFF
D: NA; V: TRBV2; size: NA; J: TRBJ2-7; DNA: TGTGCCAGCAGGGAGGGGCGCGGATACGAGCAGTACTTC; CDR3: CASREGRGYEQYF
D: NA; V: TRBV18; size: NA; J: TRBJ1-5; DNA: TGTGCCAGCTCCCCGGACAGTAGCAATCAGCCCCAGCATTTT; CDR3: CASSPDSSNQPQHF
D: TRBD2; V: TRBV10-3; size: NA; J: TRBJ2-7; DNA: TGTGCCATCAGTGAGTCAGGCGGGAGGAACCACGAGCAGTACTTC; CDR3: CAISESGGRNHEQYF
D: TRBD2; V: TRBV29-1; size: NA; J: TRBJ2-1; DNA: TGCAGCGCTGTCGCGGGGGGATCCTACAATGAGCAGTTCTTC; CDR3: CSAVAGGSYNEQFF
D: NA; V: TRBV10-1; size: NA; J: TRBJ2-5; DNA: TGCGCCAGCAGTGAGACAGGGTTGAGGGGAGAGACCCAGTACTTC; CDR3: CASSETGLRGETQYF
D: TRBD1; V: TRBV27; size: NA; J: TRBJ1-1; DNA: TGTGCCAGCAGGGGCAGGGGGCTGGGAGCTTTCTTT; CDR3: CASRGRGLGAFF
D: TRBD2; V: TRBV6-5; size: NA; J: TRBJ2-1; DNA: TGTGCCAGCAGTTACGGAGCGGGAGGGCCAGGAAATGAGCAGTTCTTC; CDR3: CASSYGAGGPGNEQFF
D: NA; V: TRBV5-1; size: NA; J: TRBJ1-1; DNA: TGCGCCAGCAGCCTAGCCCCCGGGGGTAGCCGCGGGGGGAACACTGAAGCTTTCTTT; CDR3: CASSLAPGGSRGGNTEAFF
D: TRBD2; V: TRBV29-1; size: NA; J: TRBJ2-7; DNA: TGCAGCGTTGCGGCTAGCGGCCTCGAGCAGTACTTC; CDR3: CSVAASGLEQYF
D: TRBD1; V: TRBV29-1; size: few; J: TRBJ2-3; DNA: TGCAGCGGCGTGACTGACAGGGGGCCGCAGTATTTT; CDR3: CSGVTDRGPQYF
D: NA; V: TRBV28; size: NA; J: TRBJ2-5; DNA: TGTGCCAGCAGAACCCCCGGGGATGAAGAGACCCAGTACTTC; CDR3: CASRTPGDEETQYF
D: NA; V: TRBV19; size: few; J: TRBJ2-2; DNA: TGTGCCAGTACTGACGGAGTGGTGGAGCTGTTTTTT; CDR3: CASTDGVVELFF
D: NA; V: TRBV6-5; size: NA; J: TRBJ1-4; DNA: TGTGCCAGCAGTTCCCCCGCTAGGCCTAGGGAGAAACTGTTTTTT; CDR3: CASSSPARPREKLFF
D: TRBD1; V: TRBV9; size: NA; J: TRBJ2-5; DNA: TGTGCCAGCACCGGACAGGGTACGGAGACCCAGTACTTC; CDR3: CASTGQGTETQYF
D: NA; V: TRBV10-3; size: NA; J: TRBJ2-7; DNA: TGTGCCATCAGTGAGTCACGGGATTACGAGCAGTACTTC; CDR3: CAISESRDYEQYF
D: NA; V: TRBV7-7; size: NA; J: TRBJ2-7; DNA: TGTGCCAGCAGCTTAGACGCGGGGGGACAGTACGAGCAGTACTTC; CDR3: CASSLDAGGQYEQYF
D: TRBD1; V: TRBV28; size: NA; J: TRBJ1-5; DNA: TGTGCCAGCAGTTTAGACAGGGCTAGGGGTTATAGCAATCAGCCCCAGCATTTT; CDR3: CASSLDRARGYSNQPQHF
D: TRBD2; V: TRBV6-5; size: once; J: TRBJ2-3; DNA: TGTGCCAGCACCCAGGGACTAGCGGGAGGACATACGCAGTATTTT; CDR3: CASTQGLAGGHTQYF
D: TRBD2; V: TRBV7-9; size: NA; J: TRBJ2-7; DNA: TGTGCCAGCAGCTTGACTAGCGGCCTTCACTACGAGCAGTACTTC; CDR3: CASSLTSGLHYEQYF
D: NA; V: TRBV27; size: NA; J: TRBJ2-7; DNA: TGTGCCAGCAGGAGCGACAGCTCCTACGAGCAGTACTTC; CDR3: CASRSDSSYEQYF
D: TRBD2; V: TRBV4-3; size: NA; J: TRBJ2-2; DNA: TGCGCCAGCAGCCAAGATACACTAGCGGAGAACACCGGGGAGCTGTTTTTT; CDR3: CASSQDTLAENTGELFF
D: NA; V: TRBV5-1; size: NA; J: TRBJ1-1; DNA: TGCGCCAGCAGCTCGGGCCTGGACATGGGGAACACTGAAGCTTTCTTT; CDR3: CASSSGLDMGNTEAFF
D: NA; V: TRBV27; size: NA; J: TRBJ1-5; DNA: TGTGCCAGCAGACTGGGAGTTCGACAGCCCCAGCATTTT; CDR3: CASRLGVRQPQHF
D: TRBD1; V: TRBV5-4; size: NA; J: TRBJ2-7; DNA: TGTGCCAGCAGCTTGGGCGGGACAGGAGAATTCTACGAGCAGTACTTC; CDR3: CASSLGGTGEFYEQYF
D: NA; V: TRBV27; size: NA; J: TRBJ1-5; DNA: TGTGCCAGCAGTTCCCTAGGACAGCCCCAGCATTTT; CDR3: CASSSLGQPQHF
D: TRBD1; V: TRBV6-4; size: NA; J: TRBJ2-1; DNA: TGTGCCAGCAGTATACAGGGGTTTACAGGTCAGAATGAGCAGTTCTTC; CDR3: CASSIQGFTGQNEQFF
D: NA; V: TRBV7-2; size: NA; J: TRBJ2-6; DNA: TGTGCCAGCAGCCCCAGGGAAAGTTACAGCTCTGGGGCCAACGTCCTGACTTTC; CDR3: CASSPRESYSSGANVLTF
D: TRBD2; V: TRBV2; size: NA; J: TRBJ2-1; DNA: TGTGCCAGCAGTCGATCACTAGCGGGAGGGAGAAATGAGCAGTTCTTC; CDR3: CASSRSLAGGRNEQFF
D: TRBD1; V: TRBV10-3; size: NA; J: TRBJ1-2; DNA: TGTGCCATCAGTGAGCAACAGGGGTATGGCTACACCTTC; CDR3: CAISEQQGYGYTF
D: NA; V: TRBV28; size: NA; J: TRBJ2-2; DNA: TGTGCCAGCAGTTTACTAACCACCGGGGAGCTGTTTTTT; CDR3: CASSLLTTGELFF
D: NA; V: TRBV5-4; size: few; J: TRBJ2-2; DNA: TGTGCCAGCAGCTTGCAGGGACTTACCGGGGAGCTGTTTTTT; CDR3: CASSLQGLTGELFF
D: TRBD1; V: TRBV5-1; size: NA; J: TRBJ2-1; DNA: TGCGCCAGCAGCTTGGGGGACAGTAGCCATGAGCAGTTCTTC; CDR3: CASSLGDSSHEQFF
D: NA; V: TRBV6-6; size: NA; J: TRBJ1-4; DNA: TGTGCCAGCTCAGAAACTAATGAAAAACTGTTTTTT; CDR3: CASSETNEKLFF
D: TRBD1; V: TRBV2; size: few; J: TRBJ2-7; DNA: TGTGCCAGCACCGGGACAGGTTTATACGAGCAGTACTTC; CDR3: CASTGTGLYEQYF
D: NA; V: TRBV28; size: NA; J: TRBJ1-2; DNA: TGTGCCAGCAGCCCCGTTGGGGGGGTGAGCGACTATGGCTACACCTTC; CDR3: CASSPVGGVSDYGYTF
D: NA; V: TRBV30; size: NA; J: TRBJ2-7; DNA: TGTGCCTGGAGGTGGACTTCAGTAAGCTACGAGCAGTACTTC; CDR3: CAWRWTSVSYEQYF